The source of this TCR beta chain is a study of cytomegalovirus exposure and HLA in healthy donors. It was with 60 Vbeta and 13 Jbeta primers that the PCR ran. Libraries were prepared by immunoSEQ multiplex PCR; TCRdb keeps only in-frame clonotypes and omits some of them. The sample yields a few hundred thousand clones, more than 65% seen once. This clone was recorded once. Per the germline V gene, CDR1 is MNHEY and CDR2 is SVGAGI. This CDR3 region has 14 residues. V shed 2 bases and J 4 bases; nucleotides not matched to a gene: 4. The sequenced material came from PBMCs. The rearrangement uses TRBV6-5 and TRBJ2-5; 7 nucleotides align to TRBD2. The receptor comes from a woman under 40 in good health and CMV-seronegative. The CDR3 region is CASSYGLAGETQYF. The CDR3 DNA reads as TGTGCCAGCAGTTACGGATTAGCGGGAGAGACCCAGTACTTC.